This TCR beta chain was identified during a study of blood T cell repertoires in COVID-19. The overall study: In each case, the material was cDNA or gDNA derived from T cells, B-cell-depleted T cells, or PBMCs.

Participants' own reports of clinical history determined their cohort assignment. Per the study methods: Amplification from reference gene primers served as the basis for estimated nucleated cell counts. Sequenced by immunoSEQ multiplex PCR; TCRdb stores in-frame clones only, minus some. For V, J and clone size, that table is used; D and trimming come from the DNA. Among about 230,000 clones listed, 70% to 90% were seen once. The CDR3 loop spans 12 amino acids. Germline CDR1 is LNHDA and CDR2 is SQIVND (reference sequence). The ends were cut back, 6 bases at V and 5 bases at J, with 10 bases in the middle. A remark on this clone: Other DNA sequences from this sample encode an identical CDR3 as well.

The TCR sequence derives from a middle-aged woman with acute COVID-19. The V call is TRBV19, the J call TRBJ2-5; tentatively, D is TRBD2 (6 bases). The sample taken for sequencing was PBMCs or T cells enriched from blood (not recorded which). The CDR3 region is CASRLAGETQYF. Here the CDR3 DNA reads TGTGCCAGTAGACTAGCTGGCGAGACCCAGTACTTC.